A single sample gave rise to the 17 T cell receptor beta chains below, sequenced in a study of control samples from healthy donors and cancer patients. Profiling relied on immunoSEQ multiplex PCR, and the TCRdb table lists in-frame clones only, not all of them. This sample has some 30,000 clones, with 91% found just once. Material for sequencing was PBMCs. These receptors originate from a man aged 45-65 years with lung cancer.

This CDR3 reads CASSVVTADEGYTF. DNA for the CDR3: TGTGCCAGCAGCGTAGTAACAGCCGACGAGGGCTACACCTTC. The chain carries TRBV9 and TRBJ1-2; D gene uncertain. This CDR3 contains 14 residues. Germline CDR1 reads SGDLS; CDR2 reads YYNGEE. V was pared by 0 bases and J by 8 bases, with 14 bases between. Full variable domain (missing parts from reference TRBV9 and TRBJ1-2): DSGVTQTPKHLITATGQRVTLRCSPRSGDLSVYWYQQSLDQGLQFLIQYYNGEERAKGNILERFSAQQFPDLHSELNLSSLELGDSALYFCASSVVTADEGYTFGSGTRLTVV.

The V call is TRBV11-2, the J call TRBJ2-2; possible D gene TRBD2, 5 bases. Looked up from germline, CDR1 is SGHAT and CDR2 is FQNNGV. Trimming cost V 5 bases and J 13 bases, with 23 bases left between them. The CDR3 consists of 15 residues. CDR3 amino acids: CASSPLRGENGGLFF. DNA for the CDR3: TGTGCCAGCAGCCCTCTACGGGGAGAGAATGGAGGGCTGTTTTTT.

The gene calls are TRBV10-1 and TRBJ2-2, with a tentative D call TRBD1 (6 bases). Deletions cut 3 bases from V and 1 base from J, with 12 bases between. In germline, CDR1 is WNHNN, CDR2 SYGVQD (reference sequence). The CDR3 is 16 amino acids. The CDR3 region is CASSDTGQRNTGELFF. CDR3 nucleotide sequence: TGCGCCAGCAGTGATACCGGACAGAGGAACACCGGGGAGCTGTTTTTT.

The J gene is TRBJ2-2, the V gene TRBV2, with TRBD1 matching over 9 bases. The V gene end was trimmed by 5 bases and the J gene end by 4 bases; junction bases not matched to a gene: 2. There are 14 residues in the CDR3. CDR1 and CDR2 from the germline V gene are SNHLY and FYNNEI. CDR3 nucleotides: TGTGCCAGCAGTTCACAGGGGGCCACCGGGGAGCTGTTTTTT. It specifies CASSSQGATGELFF.

The chain uses TRBV21-1 and TRBJ1-3; TRBD1, the D gene given by the table, was not confirmed from the DNA. TRBV21-1 is marked as a pseudogene. The CDR3 contains 17 residues. The CDR3 protein is CASTKTQGPVTGNTIYF. DNA of the CDR3: TGTGCCAGCACCAAAACCCAGGGGCCGGTCACTGGAAACACCATATATTTT.

The J gene is TRBJ2-6, the V gene TRBV7-2; D perhaps matches TRBD1 (6 bases). The CDR3 length is 16 residues. Germline V gene sequence: CDR1 SGHTA, CDR2 FQGNSA. The V gene lost 5 bases and the J gene lost 0 bases, with 11 bases spanning the gap. This CDR3 is CASSVGQPSGANVLTF. The CDR3 coding sequence is TGTGCCAGCAGCGTCGGACAGCCCTCTGGGGCCAACGTCCTGACTTTC.

The J gene is TRBJ1-6, the V gene TRBV4-3; no clear D. Trimming took 0 bases from V and 4 from J, leaving 7 bases between them. CDR1 and CDR2 (germline): LGHNA, YSLEER. The CDR3 loop spans 15 amino acids. CDR3 sequence reads: CASSQDLGYNSPLHF. Written as DNA, the CDR3 is TGCGCCAGCAGCCAAGATTTAGGGTATAATTCACCCCTCCACTTT.

This chain joins TRBV7-2 and TRBJ2-1; D is possibly TRBD1 (6 bases). Germline CDR1 is SGHTA and CDR2 is FQGNSA. CDR3 length equals 14 residues. Trimming shortened V by 5 bases and J by 5 bases, and 13 bases separated the two germline ends. CDR3 nucleotides: TGTGCCAGCAGCCCGACCGGGACAAACAATGAGCAGTTCTTC. It is translated as CASSPTGTNNEQFF.

This rearrangement joins TRBV2 to TRBJ2-2; no definite D call. Germline CDR1 and CDR2: SNHLY and FYNNEI. CDR3 size: 14 residues. Trimming took 4 bases from V and 4 from J, leaving 10 bases between them. CDR3 bases: TGTGCCAGCAGTGGAAAGGGCAGCACCGGGGAGCTGTTTTTT. The encoded protein is CASSGKGSTGELFF.

This clone was found a few times. This chain links TRBV5-6 with TRBJ1-6; D is possibly TRBD1 (6 bases). The V and J ends lost 3 bases and 7 bases respectively, with 14 bases between them. The CDR3 runs to 15 residues. The V gene's germline CDR1 is SGHDT and CDR2 YYEEEE. The CDR3 DNA reads TGTGCCAGCAGCTATCGACCCGACAGGAATTCACCCCTCCACTTT. This translates into CASSYRPDRNSPLHF.

The V and J genes are TRBV29-1 and TRBJ2-1; D not resolved. Trimming cost V 2 bases and J 4 bases, with 15 bases left between them. This CDR3 region has 15 residues. Germline-derived CDR1 and CDR2 are SQVTM and ANQGSEA. The CDR3 protein is CSVEFLGTKYNEQFF. The CDR3 nucleotides read TGCAGCGTTGAATTTCTGGGAACTAAATACAATGAGCAGTTCTTC.

The J gene is TRBJ2-3, the V gene TRBV11-2; perhaps TRBD2 as D (5 bases). CDR3 size: 15 residues. The germline V and J ends were trimmed by 5 bases and 2 bases, with 14 bases remaining between them. Germline lookup yields CDR1 SGHAT and CDR2 FQNNGV. The DNA for the CDR3 is TGTGCCAGCAGCCCGAGGACTGCCAACACAGATACGCAGTATTTT. Its translation: CASSPRTANTDTQYF.

The J gene is TRBJ2-3, the V gene TRBV6-2 or TRBV6-3; TRBD1 aligns across 9 bases. Per germline, CDR1 MNHEY and CDR2 SVGEGT. The CDR3 has 15 residues. Trimming removed 4 bases from V and 5 bases from J; junction bases left unmatched: 7. The CDR3 DNA reads as TGTGCCAGCAGTTCCCAACAGGGGGCAAGAGATACGCAGTATTTT. Amino acid sequence: CASSSQQGARDTQYF.

The chain has TRBV5-5 and TRBJ1-3; D is undetermined. The germline CDR1 and CDR2 sequences are SGHKS and YYEKEE (reference sequence). The CDR3 extends over 14 amino acids. V was trimmed by 0 bases and J by 2 bases, leaving 6 bases between them. The chain's CDR3 is CASSLAGPGNTIYF. Written as DNA, the CDR3 is TGTGCCAGCAGCTTGGCCGGACCTGGAAACACCATATATTTT.

The chain uses TRBV5-1 and TRBJ1-1; a possible D gene is TRBD1 (5 bases). Trimming took 5 bases from V and 3 from J, leaving 26 bases between them. The CDR3 spans 18 residues. Germline V gene sequence: CDR1 SGHRS, CDR2 YFSETQ. In nucleotides, the CDR3 is TGCGCCAGCAGTTCGGGACGGCGTTTAAGGCGTCGGGACACTGAAGCTTTCTTT. As protein: CASSSGRRLRRRDTEAFF.

The chain combines TRBV14 with TRBJ2-3; D may correspond to TRBD1 or TRBD2 (6 bases each). This CDR3 has 15 amino acids. The germline gives CDR1 SGHDN, CDR2 FVKESK. Trimming took off 1 base at V and 6 bases at J, with 14 bases between the two ends. The CDR3, as DNA: TGTGCCAGCAGCCAAGTATCCGGGGGCTTGGATACGCAGTATTTT. Translated, it gives CASSQVSGGLDTQYF.

V is TRBV6-5 and J is TRBJ1-4; D is unresolved. The CDR3 is 13 residues long. Germline CDR1 reads MNHEY; CDR2 reads SVGAGI. V dropped 2 bases and J dropped 8 bases, with 9 bases sitting between them. CDR3 nucleotides: TGTGCCAGCAGTTACGCGGCGGGGGAAAAACTGTTTTTT. Encoded protein: CASSYAAGEKLFF.